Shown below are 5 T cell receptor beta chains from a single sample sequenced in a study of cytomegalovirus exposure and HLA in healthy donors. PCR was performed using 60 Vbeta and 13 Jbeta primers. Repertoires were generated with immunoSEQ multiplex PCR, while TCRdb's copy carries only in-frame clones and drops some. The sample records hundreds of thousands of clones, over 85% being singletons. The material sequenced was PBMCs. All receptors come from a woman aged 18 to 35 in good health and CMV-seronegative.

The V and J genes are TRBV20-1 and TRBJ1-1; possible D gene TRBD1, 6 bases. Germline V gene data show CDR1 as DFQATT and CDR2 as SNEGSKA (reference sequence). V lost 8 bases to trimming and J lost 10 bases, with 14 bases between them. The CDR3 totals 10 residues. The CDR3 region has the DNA TGCAGTACCCCGGACAGTGGAGCTTTCTTT. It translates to CSTPDSGAFF.

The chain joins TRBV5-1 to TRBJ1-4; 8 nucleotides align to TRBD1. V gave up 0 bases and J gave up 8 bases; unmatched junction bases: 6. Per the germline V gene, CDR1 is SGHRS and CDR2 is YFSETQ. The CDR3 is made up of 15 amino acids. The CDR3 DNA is TGCGCCAGCAGCTTGGCGGACAGGGTAGGGGAAAAACTGTTTTTT. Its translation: CASSLADRVGEKLFF. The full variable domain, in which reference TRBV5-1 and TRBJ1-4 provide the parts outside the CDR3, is KAGVTQTPRYLIKTRGQQVTLSCSPISGHRSVSWYQQTPGQGLQFLFEYFSETQRNKGNFPGRFSGRQFSNSRSEMNVSTLELGDSALYLCASSLADRVGEKLFFGSGTQLSVL.

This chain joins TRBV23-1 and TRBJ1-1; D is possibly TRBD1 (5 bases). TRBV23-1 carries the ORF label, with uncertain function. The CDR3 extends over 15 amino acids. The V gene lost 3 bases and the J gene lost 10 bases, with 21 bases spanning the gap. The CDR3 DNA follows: TGCGCCAGCAGTCAGGCCGGGCGGGGGAGCCTTGGAGCTTTCTTT. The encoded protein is CASSQAGRGSLGAFF.

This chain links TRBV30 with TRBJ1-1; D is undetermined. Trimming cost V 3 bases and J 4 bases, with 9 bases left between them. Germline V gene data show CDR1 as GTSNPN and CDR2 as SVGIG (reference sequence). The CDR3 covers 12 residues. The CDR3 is CAWSPFRTEAFF. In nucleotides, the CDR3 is TGTGCCTGGAGCCCCTTTCGCACTGAAGCTTTCTTT.

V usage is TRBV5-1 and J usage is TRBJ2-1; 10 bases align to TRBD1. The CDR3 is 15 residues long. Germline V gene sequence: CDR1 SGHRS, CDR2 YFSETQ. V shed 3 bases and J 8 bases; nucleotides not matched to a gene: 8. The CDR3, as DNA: TGCGCCAGCAGCTCTCGACAGGGGGCCTATCATGAGCAGTTCTTC. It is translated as CASSSRQGAYHEQFF.